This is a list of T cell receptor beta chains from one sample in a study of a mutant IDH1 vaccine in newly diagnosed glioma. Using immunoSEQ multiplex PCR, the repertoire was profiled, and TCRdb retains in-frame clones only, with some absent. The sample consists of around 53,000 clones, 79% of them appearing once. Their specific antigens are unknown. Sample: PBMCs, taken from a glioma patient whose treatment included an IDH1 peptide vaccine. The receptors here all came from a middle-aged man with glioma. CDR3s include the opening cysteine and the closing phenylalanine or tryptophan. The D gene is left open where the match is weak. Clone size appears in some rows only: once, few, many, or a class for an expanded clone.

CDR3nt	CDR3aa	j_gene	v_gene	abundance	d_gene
TGTGCCAGCAGCAAACAGTCAGGGAACACTGAAGCTTTCTTT	CASSKQSGNTEAFF	TRBJ1-1	TRBV7-3	.	.
TGTGCCAGCAGCTGGGAAGGGGGGCGGTACTATGGCTACACCTTC	CASSWEGGRYYGYTF	TRBJ1-2	TRBV5-6	.	.
TGTGCCAGCACCCCCCGCGACAATGAGCAGTTCTTC	CASTPRDNEQFF	TRBJ2-1	TRBV9	.	.
TGTGCCAGCAGTCCAAAACAGGGACAGGGGGCTTACGAGCAGTACTTC	CASSPKQGQGAYEQYF	TRBJ2-7	TRBV27	once	TRBD1
TGTGCCAGCAGCTTAGAGGGGCAGTCCAATGAGCAGTTCTTC	CASSLEGQSNEQFF	TRBJ2-1	TRBV7-9	.	.
TGCGCCAGCAGCTTGGACAGGGGGCGAGAGACCCAGTACTTC	CASSLDRGRETQYF	TRBJ2-5	TRBV5-1	.	TRBD1
TGTGCCAGCACCTTCGAGGTACTATCCTACGAGCAGTACTTC	CASTFEVLSYEQYF	TRBJ2-7	TRBV6-1	.	.
TGTGCCAGCAGCCCGGGCCCCTCCTACGAGCAGTACTTC	CASSPGPSYEQYF	TRBJ2-7	TRBV4-2	.	.
TGTGCCAGCGGGTATCCTACAGGACACCTCACAGATACGCAGTATTTT	CASGYPTGHLTDTQYF	TRBJ2-3	TRBV11-2	.	.
TGTGCCAGCAGTGCCAGGCAGGGCAGGGGGGGCGAGACCCAGTACTTC	CASSARQGRGGETQYF	TRBJ2-5	TRBV2	.	.
TGTGCCAGCAGTCCGACAGGGGGGAAAGAGACCCAGTACTTC	CASSPTGGKETQYF	TRBJ2-5	TRBV6-6	.	TRBD1
TGCAGTGCTAGACAGAACACTGAAGCTTTCTTT	CSARQNTEAFF	TRBJ1-1	TRBV20-1	few	.
TGTGCCAGTAGACTAGGGGGGAACACTGAAGCTTTCTTT	CASRLGGNTEAFF	TRBJ1-1	TRBV19	few	.
TGTGCCAGCAGCCAAGAATTCGGGGGAAGCACAGATACGCAGTATTTT	CASSQEFGGSTDTQYF	TRBJ2-3	TRBV4-2	.	.
TGCGCCAGCAGCCAAGACCCAACAGGGTTCAATCAGCCCCAGCATTTT	CASSQDPTGFNQPQHF	TRBJ1-5	TRBV4-1	.	.